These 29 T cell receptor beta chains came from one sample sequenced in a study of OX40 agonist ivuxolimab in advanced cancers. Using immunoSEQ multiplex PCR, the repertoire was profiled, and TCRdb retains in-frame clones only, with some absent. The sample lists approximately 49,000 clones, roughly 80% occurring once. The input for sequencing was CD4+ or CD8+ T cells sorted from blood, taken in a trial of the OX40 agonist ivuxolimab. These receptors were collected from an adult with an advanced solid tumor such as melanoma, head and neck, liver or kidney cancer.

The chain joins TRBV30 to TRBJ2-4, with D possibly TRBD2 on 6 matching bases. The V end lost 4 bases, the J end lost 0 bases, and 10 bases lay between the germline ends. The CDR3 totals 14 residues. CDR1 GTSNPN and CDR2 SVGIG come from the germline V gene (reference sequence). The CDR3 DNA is TGTGCCTGGAAATCGGGACTAGCCAAAAACATTCAGTACTTC. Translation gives CAWKSGLAKNIQYF.

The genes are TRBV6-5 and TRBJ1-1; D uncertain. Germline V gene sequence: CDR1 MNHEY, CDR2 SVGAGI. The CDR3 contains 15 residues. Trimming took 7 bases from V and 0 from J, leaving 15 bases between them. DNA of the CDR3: TGTGCCAGCACTAGGGTGGACTCCATGAACACTGAAGCTTTCTTT. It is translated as CASTRVDSMNTEAFF.

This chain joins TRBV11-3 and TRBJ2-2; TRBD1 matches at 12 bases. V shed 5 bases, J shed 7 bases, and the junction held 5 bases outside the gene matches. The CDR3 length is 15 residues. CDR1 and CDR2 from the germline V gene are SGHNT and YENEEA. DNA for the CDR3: TGTGCCAGCAGCCTCGGGACAGGGGGCGTCGGGGAGCTGTTTTTT. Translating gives CASSLGTGGVGELFF. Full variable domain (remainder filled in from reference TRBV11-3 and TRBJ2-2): EAGVVQSPRYKIIEKKQPVAFWCNPISGHNTLYWYLQNLGQGPELLIRYENEEAVDDSQLPKDRFSAERLKGVDSTLKIQPAELGDSAVYLCASSLGTGGVGELFFGEGSRLTVL.

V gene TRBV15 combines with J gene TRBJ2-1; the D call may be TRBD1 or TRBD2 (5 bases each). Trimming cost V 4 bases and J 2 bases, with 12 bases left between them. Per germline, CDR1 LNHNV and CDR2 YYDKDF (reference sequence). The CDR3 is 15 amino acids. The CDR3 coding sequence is TGTGCCACCAGCACAGACCCGGGGCCCTACAATGAGCAGTTCTTC. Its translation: CATSTDPGPYNEQFF.

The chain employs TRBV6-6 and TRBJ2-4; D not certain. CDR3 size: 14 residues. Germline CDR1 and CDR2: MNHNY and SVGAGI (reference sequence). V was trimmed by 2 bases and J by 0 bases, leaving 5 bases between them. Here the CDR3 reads CASSYGLAKNIQYF. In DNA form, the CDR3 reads TGTGCCAGCAGTTACGGCCTAGCCAAAAACATTCAGTACTTC.

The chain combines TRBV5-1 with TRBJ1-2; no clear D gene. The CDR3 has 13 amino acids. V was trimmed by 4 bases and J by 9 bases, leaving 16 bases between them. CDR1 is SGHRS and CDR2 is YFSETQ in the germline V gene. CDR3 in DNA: TGCGCCAGCAGCCACCGCCGCGTCCGACGCTACACCTTC. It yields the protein CASSHRRVRRYTF.

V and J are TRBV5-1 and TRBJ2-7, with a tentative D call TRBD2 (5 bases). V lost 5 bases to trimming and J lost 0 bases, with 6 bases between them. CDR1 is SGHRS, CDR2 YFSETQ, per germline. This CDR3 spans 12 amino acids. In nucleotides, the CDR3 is TGCGCCAGCAGTCGGGGCTCCTACGAGCAGTACTTC. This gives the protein CASSRGSYEQYF. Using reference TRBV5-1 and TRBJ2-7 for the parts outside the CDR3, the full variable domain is KAGVTQTPRYLIKTRGQQVTLSCSPISGHRSVSWYQQTPGQGLQFLFEYFSETQRNKGNFPGRFSGRQFSNSRSEMNVSTLELGDSALYLCASSRGSYEQYFGPGTRLTVT.

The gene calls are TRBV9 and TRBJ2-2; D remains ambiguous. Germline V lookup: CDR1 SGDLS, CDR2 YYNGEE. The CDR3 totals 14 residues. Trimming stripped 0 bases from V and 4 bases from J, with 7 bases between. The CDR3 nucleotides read TGTGCCAGCAGCGTAGATATGTCCACCGGGGAGCTGTTTTTT. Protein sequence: CASSVDMSTGELFF.

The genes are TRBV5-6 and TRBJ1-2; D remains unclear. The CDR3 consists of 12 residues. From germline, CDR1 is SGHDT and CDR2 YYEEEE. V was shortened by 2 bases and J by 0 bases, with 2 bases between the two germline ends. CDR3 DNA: TGTGCCAGCAGCTTATCTAACTATGGCTACACCTTC. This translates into CASSLSNYGYTF.

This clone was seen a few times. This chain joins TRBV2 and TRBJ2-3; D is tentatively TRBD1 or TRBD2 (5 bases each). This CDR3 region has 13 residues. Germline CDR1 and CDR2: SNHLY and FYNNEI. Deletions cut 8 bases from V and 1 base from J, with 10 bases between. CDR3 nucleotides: TGTGCCAGCGGGGGAGTAGGCACAGATACGCAGTATTTT. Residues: CASGGVGTDTQYF.

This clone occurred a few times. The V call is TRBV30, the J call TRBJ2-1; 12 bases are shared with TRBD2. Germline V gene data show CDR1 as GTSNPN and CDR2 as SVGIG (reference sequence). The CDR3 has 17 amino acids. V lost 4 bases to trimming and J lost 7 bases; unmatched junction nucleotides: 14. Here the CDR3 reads CAWNTYPTSGSNNEQFF. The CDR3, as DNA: TGTGCCTGGAACACCTATCCGACTAGCGGGAGCAATAATGAGCAGTTCTTC.

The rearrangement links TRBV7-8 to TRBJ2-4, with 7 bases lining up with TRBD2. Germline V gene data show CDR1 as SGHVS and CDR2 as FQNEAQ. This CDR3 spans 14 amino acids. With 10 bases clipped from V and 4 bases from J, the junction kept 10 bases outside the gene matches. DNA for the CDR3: TGTGCCACCATGGGACCCGGGGGGAAAAACATTCAGTACTTC. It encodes CATMGPGGKNIQYF.

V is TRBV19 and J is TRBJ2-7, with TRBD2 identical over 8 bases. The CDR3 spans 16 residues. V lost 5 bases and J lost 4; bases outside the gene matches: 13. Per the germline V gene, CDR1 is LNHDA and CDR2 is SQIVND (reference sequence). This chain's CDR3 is CASSASSGTRSYEQYF. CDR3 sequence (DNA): TGTGCCAGTAGTGCCTCCTCCGGGACTAGGTCGTACGAGCAGTACTTC.

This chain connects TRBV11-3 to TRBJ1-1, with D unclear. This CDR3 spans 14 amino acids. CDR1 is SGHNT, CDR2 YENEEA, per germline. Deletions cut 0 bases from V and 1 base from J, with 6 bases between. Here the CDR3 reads CASSLDSQNTEAFF. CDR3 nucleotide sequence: TGTGCCAGCAGCTTAGATTCACAGAACACTGAAGCTTTCTTT. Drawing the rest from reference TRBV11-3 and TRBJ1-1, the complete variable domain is EAGVVQSPRYKIIEKKQPVAFWCNPISGHNTLYWYLQNLGQGPELLIRYENEEAVDDSQLPKDRFSAERLKGVDSTLKIQPAELGDSAVYLCASSLDSQNTEAFFGQGTRLTVV.

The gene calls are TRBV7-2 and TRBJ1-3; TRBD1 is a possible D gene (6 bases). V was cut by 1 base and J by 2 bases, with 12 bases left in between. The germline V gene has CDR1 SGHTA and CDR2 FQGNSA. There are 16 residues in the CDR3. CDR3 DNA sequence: TGTGCCAGCAGCTTAGGGGGCAGGGACACTGGAAACACCATATATTTT. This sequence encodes CASSLGGRDTGNTIYF.

The CDR3 nucleotides read TGTGCCAGCAGTTACTCCTCTAGAGATGGCTACACCTTC. It encodes CASSYSSRDGYTF. The chain combines TRBV6-6 with TRBJ1-2; no clear D. Between the trimmed V and J ends, which lost 0 bases and 6 bases, there was a span of 8 bases. The CDR3 covers 13 residues. From germline, CDR1 is MNHNY and CDR2 SVGAGI (reference sequence).

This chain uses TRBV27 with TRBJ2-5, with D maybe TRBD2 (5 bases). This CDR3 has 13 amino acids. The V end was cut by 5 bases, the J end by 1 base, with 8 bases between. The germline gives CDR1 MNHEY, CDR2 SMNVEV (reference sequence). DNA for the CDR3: TGTGCCAGCAGTCGGGATGGCCAAGAGACCCAGTACTTC. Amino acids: CASSRDGQETQYF.

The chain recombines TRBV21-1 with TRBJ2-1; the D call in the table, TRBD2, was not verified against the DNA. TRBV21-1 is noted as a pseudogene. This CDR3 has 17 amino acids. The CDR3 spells CASSYRAGGPKGNEQFF. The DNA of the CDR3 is TGTGCCAGCAGCTATCGAGCGGGAGGGCCTAAGGGTAATGAGCAGTTCTTC.

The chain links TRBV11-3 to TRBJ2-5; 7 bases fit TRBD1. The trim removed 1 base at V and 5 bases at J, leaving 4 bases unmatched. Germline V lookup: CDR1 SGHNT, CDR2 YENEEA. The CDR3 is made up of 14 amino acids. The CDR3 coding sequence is TGTGCCAGCAGCTTAGGAGGGGGCTTCGAGACCCAGTACTTC. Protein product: CASSLGGGFETQYF.

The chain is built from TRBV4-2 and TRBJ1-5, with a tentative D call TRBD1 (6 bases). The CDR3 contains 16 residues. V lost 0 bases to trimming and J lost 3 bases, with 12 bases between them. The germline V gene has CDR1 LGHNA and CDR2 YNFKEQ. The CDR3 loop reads CASSQEASGANQPQHF. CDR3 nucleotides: TGTGCCAGCAGCCAAGAGGCCTCAGGGGCCAATCAGCCCCAGCATTTT.

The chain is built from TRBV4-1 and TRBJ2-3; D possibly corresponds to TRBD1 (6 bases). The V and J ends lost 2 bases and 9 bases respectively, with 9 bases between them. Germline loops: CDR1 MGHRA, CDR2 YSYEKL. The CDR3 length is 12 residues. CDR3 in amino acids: CASSQFQGTQYF. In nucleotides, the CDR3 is TGCGCCAGCAGCCAATTTCAGGGGACGCAGTATTTT.

This chain's CDR3 is CASSPNLRTGATEAFF. Here the CDR3 DNA reads TGTGCCAGCTCACCAAATTTGCGGACAGGAGCGACTGAAGCTTTCTTT. The chain has TRBV18 and TRBJ1-1, with 7 bases aligning to TRBD1. The CDR3 runs to 16 residues. J was trimmed by 5 bases and V by 2 bases; bases with no gene match: 11. The germline gives CDR1 KGHSH, CDR2 LQKENI.

The CDR3, as DNA: TGTGCCAGCAGCCTACAGGTTGGGGATCACAATGAGCAGTTCTTC. Translation gives CASSLQVGDHNEQFF. V gene TRBV11-2 combines with J gene TRBJ2-1; TRBD1 is a possible D gene (5 bases). From germline, CDR1 is SGHAT and CDR2 FQNNGV. Trimming shortened V by 5 bases and J by 5 bases, and 16 bases separated the two germline ends. CDR3 length equals 15 residues.

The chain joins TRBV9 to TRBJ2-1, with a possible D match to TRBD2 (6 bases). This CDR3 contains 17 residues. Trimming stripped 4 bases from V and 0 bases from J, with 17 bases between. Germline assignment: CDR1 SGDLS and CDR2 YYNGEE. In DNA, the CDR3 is TGTGCCAGCAGCTTAATTAGCGGAAGCTTCTCCTACAATGAGCAGTTCTTC. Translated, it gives CASSLISGSFSYNEQFF.

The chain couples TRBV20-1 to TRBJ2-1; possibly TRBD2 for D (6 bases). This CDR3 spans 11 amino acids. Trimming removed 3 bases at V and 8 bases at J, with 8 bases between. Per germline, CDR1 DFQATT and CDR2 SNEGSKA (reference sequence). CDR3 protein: CSASTGDEQFF. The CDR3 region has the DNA TGCAGTGCTAGCACGGGGGATGAGCAGTTCTTC.

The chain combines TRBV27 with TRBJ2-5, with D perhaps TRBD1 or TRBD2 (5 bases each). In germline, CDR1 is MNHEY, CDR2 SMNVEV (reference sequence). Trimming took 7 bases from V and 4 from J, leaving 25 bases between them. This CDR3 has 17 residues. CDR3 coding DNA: TGTGCCAGCACCGCGGGTGGGTTGGGGCCTGGGGGAGAGACCCAGTACTTC. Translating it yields CASTAGGLGPGGETQYF.

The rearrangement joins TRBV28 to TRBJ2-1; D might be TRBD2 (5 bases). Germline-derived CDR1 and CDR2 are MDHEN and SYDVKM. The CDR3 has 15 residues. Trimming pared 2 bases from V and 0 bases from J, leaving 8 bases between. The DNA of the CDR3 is TGTGCCAGCAGTTTAGCTGGGAGCTCCTACAATGAGCAGTTCTTC. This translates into CASSLAGSSYNEQFF.

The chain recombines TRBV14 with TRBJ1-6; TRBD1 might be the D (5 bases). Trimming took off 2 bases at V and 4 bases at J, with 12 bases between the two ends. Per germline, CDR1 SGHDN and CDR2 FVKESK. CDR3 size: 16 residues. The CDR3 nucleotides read TGTGCCAGCAGCCAATACGGGGCCGATTATAATTCACCCCTCCACTTT. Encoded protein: CASSQYGADYNSPLHF.

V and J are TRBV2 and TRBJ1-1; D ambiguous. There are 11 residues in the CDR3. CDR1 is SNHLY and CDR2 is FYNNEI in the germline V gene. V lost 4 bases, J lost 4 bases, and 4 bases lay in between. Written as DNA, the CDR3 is TGTGCCAGCAGTGTAGGCACTGAAGCTTTCTTT. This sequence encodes CASSVGTEAFF.